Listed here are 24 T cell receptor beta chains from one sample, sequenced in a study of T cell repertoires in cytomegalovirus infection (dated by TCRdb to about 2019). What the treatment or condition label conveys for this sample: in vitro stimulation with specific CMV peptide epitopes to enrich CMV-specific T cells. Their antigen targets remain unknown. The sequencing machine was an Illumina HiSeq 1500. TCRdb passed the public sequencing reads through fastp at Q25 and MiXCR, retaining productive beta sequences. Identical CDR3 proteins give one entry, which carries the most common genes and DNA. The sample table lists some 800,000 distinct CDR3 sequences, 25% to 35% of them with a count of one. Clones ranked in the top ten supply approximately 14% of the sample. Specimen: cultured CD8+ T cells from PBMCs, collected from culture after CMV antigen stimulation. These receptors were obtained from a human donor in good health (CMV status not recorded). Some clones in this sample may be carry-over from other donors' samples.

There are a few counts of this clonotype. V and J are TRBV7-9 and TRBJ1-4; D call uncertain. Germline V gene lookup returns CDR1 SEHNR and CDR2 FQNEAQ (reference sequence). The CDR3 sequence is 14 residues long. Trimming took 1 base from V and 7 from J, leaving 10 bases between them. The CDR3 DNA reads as TGTGCCAGCAGCTTAGTTGGTGGGTTTGAAAAACTGTTTTTT. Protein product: CASSLVGGFEKLFF.

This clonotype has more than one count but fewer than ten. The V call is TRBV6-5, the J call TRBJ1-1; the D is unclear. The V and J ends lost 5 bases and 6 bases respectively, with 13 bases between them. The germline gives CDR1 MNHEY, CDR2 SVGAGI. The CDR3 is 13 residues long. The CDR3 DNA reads TGTGCCAGCAGTACATATCCGGACCCTGAAGCTTTCTTT. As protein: CASSTYPDPEAFF.

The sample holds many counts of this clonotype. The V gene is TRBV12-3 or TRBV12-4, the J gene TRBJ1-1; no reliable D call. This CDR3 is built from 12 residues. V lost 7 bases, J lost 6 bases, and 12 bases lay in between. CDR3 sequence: CASTLGGPEAFF. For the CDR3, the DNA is TGTGCCAGCACTTTGGGAGGACCTGAAGCTTTCTTT.

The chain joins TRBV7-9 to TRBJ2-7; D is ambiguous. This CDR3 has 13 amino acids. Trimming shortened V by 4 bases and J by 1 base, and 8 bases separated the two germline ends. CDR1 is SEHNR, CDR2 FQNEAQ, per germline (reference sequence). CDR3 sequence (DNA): TGTGCCAGCAGCTCCGTAGTTTCCTACGAGCAGTACTTC. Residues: CASSSVVSYEQYF.

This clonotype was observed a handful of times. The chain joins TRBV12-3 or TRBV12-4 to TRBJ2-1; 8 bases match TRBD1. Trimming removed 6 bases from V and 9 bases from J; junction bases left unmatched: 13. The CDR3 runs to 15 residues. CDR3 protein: CASSWTDRESSEQFF. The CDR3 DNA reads TGTGCCAGCAGCTGGACGGACAGGGAGTCGAGTGAGCAGTTCTTC.

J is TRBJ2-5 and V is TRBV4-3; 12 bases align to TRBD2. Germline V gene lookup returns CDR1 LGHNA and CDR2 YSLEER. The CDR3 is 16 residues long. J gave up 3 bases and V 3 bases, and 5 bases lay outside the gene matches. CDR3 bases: TGCGCCAGCAGCCAGGGACTAGCGGGTTCTGAAGAGACCCAGTACTTC. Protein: CASSQGLAGSEETQYF.

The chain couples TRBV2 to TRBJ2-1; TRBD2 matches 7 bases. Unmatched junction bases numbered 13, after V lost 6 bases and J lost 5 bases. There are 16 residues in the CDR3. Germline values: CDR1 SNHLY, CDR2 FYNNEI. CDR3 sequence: CASRERGGSLDNEQFF. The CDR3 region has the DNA TGTGCCAGCAGAGAGCGCGGGGGTTCACTGGACAATGAGCAGTTCTTC.

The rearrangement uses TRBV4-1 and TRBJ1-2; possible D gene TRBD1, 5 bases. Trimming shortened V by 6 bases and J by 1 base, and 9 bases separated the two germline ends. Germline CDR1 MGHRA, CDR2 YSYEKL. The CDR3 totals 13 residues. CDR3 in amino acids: CASRQTDNYGYTF. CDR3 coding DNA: TGCGCCAGCAGACAGACAGATAACTATGGCTACACCTTC.

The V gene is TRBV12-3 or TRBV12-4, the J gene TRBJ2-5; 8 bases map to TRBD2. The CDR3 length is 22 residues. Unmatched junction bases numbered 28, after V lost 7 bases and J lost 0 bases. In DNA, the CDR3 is TGTGCCAGCAATCGCCTGGTGCTAACCGGGACTAGGGAAATCAGTTACCAAGAGACCCAGTACTTC. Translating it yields CASNRLVLTGTREISYQETQYF.

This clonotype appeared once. The DNA for the CDR3 is TGTGCCAGCAGCAGAAGCCGGTACAATGAGCAGTACTTC. Residues: CASSRSRYNEQYF. The chain uses TRBV11-2 and TRBJ2-1, with D uncertain. The closer fit of TRBJ2-7 to the DNA end suggests the J call may be wrong. Germline values: CDR1 SGHAT, CDR2 FQNNGV. This CDR3 has 13 residues.

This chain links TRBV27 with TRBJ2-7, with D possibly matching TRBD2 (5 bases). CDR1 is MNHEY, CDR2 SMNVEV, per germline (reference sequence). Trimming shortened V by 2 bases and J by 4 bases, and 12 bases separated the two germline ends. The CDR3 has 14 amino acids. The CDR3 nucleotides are TGTGCCAGCAGTTTACGGGAAGGGCTTTACGAGCAGTACTTC. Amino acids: CASSLREGLYEQYF.

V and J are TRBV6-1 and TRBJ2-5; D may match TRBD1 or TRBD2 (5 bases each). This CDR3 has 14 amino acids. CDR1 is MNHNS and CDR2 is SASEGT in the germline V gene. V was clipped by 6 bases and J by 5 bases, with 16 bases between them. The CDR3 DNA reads TGTGCCAGCAGACATTCCGGGGCTTTGGAGACCCAGTACTTC. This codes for CASRHSGALETQYF.

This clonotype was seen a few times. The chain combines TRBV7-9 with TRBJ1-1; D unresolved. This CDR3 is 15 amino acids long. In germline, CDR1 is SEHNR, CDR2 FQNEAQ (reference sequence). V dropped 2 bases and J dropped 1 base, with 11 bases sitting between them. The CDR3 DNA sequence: TGTGCCAGCAGCTTAAACGGCGGGAAGAACACTGAAGCTTTCTTT. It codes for CASSLNGGKNTEAFF. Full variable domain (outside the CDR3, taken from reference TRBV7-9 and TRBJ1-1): DTGVSQNPRHKITKRGQNVTFRCDPISEHNRLYWYRQTLGQGPEFLTYFQNEAQLEKSRLLSDRFSAERPKGSFSTLEIQRTEQGDSAMYLCASSLNGGKNTEAFFGQGTRLTVV.

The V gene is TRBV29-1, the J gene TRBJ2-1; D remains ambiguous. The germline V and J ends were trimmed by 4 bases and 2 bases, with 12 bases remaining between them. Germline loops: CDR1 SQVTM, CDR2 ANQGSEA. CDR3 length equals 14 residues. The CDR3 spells CSVGGSRPYNEQFF. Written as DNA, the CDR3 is TGCAGCGTTGGAGGATCTCGGCCCTACAATGAGCAGTTCTTC.

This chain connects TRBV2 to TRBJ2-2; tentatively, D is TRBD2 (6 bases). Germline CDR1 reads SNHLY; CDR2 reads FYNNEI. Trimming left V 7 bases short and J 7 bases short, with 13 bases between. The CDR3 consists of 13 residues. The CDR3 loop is CASNGGADGELFF. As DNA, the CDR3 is TGTGCCAGCAACGGCGGGGCTGACGGGGAGCTGTTTTTT.

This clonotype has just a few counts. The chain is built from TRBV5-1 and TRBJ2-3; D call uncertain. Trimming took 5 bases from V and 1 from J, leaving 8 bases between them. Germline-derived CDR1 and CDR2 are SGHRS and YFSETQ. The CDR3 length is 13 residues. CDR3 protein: CASRSAGTDTQYF. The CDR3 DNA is TGCGCCAGCAGGTCTGCGGGCACAGATACGCAGTATTTT. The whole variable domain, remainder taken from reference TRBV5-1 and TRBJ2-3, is KAGVTQTPRYLIKTRGQQVTLSCSPISGHRSVSWYQQTPGQGLQFLFEYFSETQRNKGNFPGRFSGRQFSNSRSEMNVSTLELGDSALYLCASRSAGTDTQYFGPGTRLTVL.

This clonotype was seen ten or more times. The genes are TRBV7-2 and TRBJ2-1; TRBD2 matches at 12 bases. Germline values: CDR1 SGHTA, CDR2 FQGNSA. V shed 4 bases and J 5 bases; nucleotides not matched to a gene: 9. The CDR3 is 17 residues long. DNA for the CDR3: TGTGCCAGCAGCTACCAGACTAGCGGGGGTATGAACAATGAGCAGTTCTTC. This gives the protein CASSYQTSGGMNNEQFF.

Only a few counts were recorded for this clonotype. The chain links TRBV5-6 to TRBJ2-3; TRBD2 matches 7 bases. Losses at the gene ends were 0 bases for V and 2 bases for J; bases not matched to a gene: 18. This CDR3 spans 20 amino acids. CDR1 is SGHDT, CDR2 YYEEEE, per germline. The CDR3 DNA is TGTGCCAGCAGCTTGGCCTTTCCCACCTCACCGGGACTAAACACAGATACGCAGTATTTT. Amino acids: CASSLAFPTSPGLNTDTQYF. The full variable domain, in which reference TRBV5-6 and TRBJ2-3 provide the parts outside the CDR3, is DAGVTQSPTHLIKTRGQQVTLRCSPKSGHDTVSWYQQALGQGPQFIFQYYEEEERQRGNFPDRFSGHQFPNYSSELNVNALLLGDSALYLCASSLAFPTSPGLNTDTQYFGPGTRLTVL.

The CDR3 bases are TGTGCCAGCCGAACACAGGGGGCGCGGACTGAAGCTTTCTTT. It encodes CASRTQGARTEAFF. V is TRBV19 and J is TRBJ1-1, with 9 bases lining up with TRBD1. V shed 9 bases, J shed 5 bases, and the junction held 10 bases outside the gene matches. The CDR3 covers 14 residues. Germline loops: CDR1 LNHDA, CDR2 SQIVND (reference sequence).

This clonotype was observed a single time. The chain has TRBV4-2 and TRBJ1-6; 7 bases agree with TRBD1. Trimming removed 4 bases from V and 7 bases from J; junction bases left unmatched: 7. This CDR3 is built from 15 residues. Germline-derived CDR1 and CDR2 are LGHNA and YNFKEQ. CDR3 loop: CASSPTTGQNSPLHF. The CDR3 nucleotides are TGTGCCAGCAGCCCAACCACGGGACAGAATTCACCCCTCCACTTT.

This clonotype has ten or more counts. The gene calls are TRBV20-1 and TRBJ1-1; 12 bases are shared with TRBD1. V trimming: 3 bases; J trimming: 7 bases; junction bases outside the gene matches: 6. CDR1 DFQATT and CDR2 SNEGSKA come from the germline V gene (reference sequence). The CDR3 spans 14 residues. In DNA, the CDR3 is TGCAGTGCTAGGGGGACAGGGGGCTGGGGTGAAGCTTTCTTT. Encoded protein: CSARGTGGWGEAFF.

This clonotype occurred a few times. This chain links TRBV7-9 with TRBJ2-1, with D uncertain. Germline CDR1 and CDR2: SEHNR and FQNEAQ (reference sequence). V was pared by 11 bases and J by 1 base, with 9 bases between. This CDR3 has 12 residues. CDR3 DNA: TGTGCCGGTTCGTCATCCTACAATGAGCAGTTCTTC. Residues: CAGSSSYNEQFF.

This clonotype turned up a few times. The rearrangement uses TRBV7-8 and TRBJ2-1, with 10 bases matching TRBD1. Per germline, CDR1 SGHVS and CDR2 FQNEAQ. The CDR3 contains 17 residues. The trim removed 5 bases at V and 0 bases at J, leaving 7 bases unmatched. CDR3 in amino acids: CASSKRDRGSSYNEQFF. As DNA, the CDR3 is TGTGCCAGCAGCAAAAGGGACAGGGGTAGCTCCTACAATGAGCAGTTCTTC.

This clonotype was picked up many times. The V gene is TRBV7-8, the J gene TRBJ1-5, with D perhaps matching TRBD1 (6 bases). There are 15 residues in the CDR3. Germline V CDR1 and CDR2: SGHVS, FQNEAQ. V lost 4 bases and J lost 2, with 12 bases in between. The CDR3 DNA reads TGTGCCAGCAGCTCCCCGGACAGTGGCAATCAGCCCCAGCATTTT. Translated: CASSSPDSGNQPQHF.